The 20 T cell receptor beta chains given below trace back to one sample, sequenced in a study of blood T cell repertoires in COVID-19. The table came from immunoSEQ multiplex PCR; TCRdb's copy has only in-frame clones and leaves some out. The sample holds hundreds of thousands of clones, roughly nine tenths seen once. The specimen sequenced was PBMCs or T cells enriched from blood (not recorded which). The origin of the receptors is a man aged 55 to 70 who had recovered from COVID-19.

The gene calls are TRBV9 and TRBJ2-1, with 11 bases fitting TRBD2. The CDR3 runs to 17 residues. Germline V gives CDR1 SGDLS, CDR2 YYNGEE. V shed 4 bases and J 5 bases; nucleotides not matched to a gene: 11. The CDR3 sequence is CASSLRTGLAVNNEQFF. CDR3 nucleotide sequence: TGTGCCAGCAGCCTCCGCACGGGACTAGCGGTGAACAATGAGCAGTTCTTC. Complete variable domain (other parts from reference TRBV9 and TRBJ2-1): DSGVTQTPKHLITATGQRVTLRCSPRSGDLSVYWYQQSLDQGLQFLIQYYNGEERAKGNILERFSAQQFPDLHSELNLSSLELGDSALYFCASSLRTGLAVNNEQFFGPGTRLTVL.

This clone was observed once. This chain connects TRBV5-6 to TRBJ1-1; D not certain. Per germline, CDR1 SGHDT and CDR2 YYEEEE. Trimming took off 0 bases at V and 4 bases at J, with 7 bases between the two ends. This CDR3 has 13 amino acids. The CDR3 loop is CASSLDRVTEAFF. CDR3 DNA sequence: TGTGCCAGCAGCTTGGATCGGGTCACTGAAGCTTTCTTT.

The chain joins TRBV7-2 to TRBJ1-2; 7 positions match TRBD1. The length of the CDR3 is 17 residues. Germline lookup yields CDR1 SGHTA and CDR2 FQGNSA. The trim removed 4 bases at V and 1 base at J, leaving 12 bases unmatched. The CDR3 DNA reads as TGTGCCAGCAGCTCAACATTAGCAGGGGGTATTAACTATGGCTACACCTTC. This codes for CASSSTLAGGINYGYTF.

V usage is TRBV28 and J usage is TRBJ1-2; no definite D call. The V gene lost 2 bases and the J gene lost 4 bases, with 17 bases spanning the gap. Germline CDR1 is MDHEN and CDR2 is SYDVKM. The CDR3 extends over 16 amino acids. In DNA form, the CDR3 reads TGTGCCAGCAGTTTAGGCCGATTGAGTGGGCTCTATGGCTACACCTTC. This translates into CASSLGRLSGLYGYTF.

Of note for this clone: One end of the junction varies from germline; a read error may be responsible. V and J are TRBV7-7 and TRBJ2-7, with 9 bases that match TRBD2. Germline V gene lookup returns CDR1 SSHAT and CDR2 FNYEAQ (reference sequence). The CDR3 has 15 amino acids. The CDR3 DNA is TGTGCTAGCAGCTTGGGGCGGGGGGGTTCCTACGAGCAGTACTTC. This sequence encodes CASSLGRGGSYEQYF. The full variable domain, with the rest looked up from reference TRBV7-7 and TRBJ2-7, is GAGVSQSPRYKVTKRGQDVTLRCDPISSHATLYWYQQALGQGPEFLTYFNYEAQPDKSGLPSDRFSAERPEGSISTLTIQRTEQRDSAMYRCASSLGRGGSYEQYFGPGTRLTVT.

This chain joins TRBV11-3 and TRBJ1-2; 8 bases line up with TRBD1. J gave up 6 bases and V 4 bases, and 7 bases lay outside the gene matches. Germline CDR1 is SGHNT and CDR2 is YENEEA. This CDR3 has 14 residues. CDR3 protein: CASSSKPTGDGYTF. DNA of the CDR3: TGTGCCAGCAGCTCAAAGCCGACAGGGGATGGCTACACCTTC.

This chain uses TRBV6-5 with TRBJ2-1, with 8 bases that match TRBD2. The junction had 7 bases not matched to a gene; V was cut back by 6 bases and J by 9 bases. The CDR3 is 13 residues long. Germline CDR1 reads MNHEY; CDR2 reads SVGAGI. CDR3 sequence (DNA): TGTGCCAGCAGCCACCAGACTAGCGCTGAGCAGTTCTTC. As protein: CASSHQTSAEQFF.

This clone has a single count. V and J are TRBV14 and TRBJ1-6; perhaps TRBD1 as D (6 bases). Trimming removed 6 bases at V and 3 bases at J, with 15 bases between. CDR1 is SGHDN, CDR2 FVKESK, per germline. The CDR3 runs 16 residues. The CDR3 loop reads CASRPGTSIYNSPLHF. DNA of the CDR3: TGTGCCAGCAGACCCGGGACAAGCATCTATAATTCACCCCTCCACTTT. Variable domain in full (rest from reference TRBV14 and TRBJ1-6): EAGVTQFPSHSVIEKGQTVTLRCDPISGHDNLYWYRRVMGKEIKFLLHFVKESKQDESGMPNNRFLAERTGGTYSTLKVQPAELEDSGVYFCASRPGTSIYNSPLHFGNGTRLTVT.

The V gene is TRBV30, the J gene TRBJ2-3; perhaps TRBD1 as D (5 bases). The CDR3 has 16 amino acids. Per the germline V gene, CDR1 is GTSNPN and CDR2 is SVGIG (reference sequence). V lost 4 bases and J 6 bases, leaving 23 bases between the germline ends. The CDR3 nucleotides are TGTGCCTGGACAGGGAAGTTAAGCGATTTCATGGATACGCAGTATTTT. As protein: CAWTGKLSDFMDTQYF.

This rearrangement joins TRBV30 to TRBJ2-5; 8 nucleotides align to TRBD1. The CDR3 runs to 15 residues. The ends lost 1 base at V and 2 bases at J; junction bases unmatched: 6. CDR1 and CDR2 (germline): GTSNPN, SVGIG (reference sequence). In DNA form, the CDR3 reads TGTGCCTGGAGTGGCGGACAGGGCATACAAGAGACCCAGTACTTC. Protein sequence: CAWSGGQGIQETQYF.

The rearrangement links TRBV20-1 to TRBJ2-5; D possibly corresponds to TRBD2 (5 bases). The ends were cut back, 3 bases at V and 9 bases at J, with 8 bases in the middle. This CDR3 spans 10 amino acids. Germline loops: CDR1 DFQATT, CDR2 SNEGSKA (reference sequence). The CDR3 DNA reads TGCAGTGCTAGGGGGAGAGCCCAGTACTTC. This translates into CSARGRAQYF.

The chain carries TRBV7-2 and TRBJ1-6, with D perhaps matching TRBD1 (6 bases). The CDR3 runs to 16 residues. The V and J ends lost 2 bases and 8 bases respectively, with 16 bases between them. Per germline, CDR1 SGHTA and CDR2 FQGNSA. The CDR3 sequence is CASSLSGAIRDSPLHF. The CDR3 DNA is TGTGCCAGCAGCTTATCAGGGGCGATTCGTGATTCACCCCTCCACTTT.

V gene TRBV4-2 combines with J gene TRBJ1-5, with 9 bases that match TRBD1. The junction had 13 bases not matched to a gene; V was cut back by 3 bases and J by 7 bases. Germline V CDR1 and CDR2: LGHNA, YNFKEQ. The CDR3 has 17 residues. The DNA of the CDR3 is TGTGCCAGCAGCCACGATCTCGCGACAGGGGGAAGCCAGCCCCAGCATTTT. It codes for CASSHDLATGGSQPQHF.

CDR3 sequence (DNA): TGTGCCAGCAGCCACCCCCGGGGGTCCCCCTCAACGGATTCACCCCTCCACTTT. This codes for CASSHPRGSPSTDSPLHF. The chain is built from TRBV9 and TRBJ1-6; D might be TRBD1 (5 bases). The V end was cut by 4 bases, the J end by 8 bases, with 25 bases between. The CDR3 contains 18 residues. Germline CDR1 reads SGDLS; CDR2 reads YYNGEE.

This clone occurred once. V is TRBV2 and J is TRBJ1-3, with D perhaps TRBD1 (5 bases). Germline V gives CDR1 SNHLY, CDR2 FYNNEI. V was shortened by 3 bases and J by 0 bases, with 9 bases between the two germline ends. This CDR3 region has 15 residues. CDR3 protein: CASSDQGPSGNTIYF. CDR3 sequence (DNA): TGTGCCAGCAGTGATCAGGGTCCCTCTGGAAACACCATATATTTT.

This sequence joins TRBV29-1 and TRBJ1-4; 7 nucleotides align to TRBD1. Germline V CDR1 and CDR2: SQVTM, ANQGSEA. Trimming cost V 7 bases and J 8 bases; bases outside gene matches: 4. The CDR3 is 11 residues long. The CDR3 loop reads CSAGTAEKLFF. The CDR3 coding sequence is TGCAGCGCTGGGACAGCGGAAAAACTGTTTTTT.

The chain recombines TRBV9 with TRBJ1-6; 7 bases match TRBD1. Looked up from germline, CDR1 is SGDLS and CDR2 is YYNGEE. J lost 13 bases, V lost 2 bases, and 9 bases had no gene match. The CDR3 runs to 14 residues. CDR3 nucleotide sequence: TGTGCCAGCAGCGTCGGACAGGAGCCGAGGCCCCTCCACTTT. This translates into CASSVGQEPRPLHF.

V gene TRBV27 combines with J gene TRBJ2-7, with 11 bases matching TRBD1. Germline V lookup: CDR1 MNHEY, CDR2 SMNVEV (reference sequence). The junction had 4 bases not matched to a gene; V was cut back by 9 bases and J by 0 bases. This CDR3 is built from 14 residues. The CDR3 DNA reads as TGTGCCAGTAGGGGGACAGGGGGCTCCTACGAGCAGTACTTC. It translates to CASRGTGGSYEQYF.

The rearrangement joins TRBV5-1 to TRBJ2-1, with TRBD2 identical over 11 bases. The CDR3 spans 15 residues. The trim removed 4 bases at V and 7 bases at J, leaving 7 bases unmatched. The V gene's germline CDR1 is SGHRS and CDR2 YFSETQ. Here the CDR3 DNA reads TGCGCCAGCAGCGGAACTAGCGGGAGAGGTAATGAGCAGTTCTTC. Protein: CASSGTSGRGNEQFF.

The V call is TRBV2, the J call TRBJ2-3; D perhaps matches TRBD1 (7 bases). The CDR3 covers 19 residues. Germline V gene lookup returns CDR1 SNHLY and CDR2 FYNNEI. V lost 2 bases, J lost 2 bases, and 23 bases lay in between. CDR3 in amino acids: CASSEPQGEARGSTDTQYF. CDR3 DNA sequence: TGTGCCAGCAGTGAACCCCAGGGGGAGGCCAGGGGTTCCACAGATACGCAGTATTTT. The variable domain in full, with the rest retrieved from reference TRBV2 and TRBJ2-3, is EPEVTQTPSHQVTQMGQEVILRCVPISNHLYFYWYRQILGQKVEFLVSFYNNEISEKSEIFDDQFSVERPDGSNFTLKIRSTKLEDSAMYFCASSEPQGEARGSTDTQYFGPGTRLTVL.